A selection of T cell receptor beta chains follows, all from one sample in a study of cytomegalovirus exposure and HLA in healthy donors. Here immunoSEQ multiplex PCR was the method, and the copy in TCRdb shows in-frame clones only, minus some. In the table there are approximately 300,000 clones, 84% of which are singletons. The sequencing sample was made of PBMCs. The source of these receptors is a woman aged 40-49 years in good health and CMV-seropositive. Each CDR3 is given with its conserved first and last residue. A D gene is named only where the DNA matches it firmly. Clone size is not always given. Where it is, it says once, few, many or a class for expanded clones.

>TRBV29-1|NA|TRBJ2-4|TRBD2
TGCAGCGTTGAATATGGCGGGAGCCAAAACAGTCAGTACTTC
CSVEYGGSQNSQYF
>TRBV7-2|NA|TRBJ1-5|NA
TGTGCCAGCAGCTTGGTATCACAGGGCCCTTATAGCAATCAGCCCCAGCATTTT
CASSLVSQGPYSNQPQHF
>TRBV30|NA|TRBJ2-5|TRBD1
TGTGCCTGGAGTCTCCGAGGACAGGGCAAAGAGACCCAGTACTTC
CAWSLRGQGKETQYF
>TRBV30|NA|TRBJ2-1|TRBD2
TGTGCCCGACTAGCGGGAGGTAATGAGCAGTTCTTC
CARLAGGNEQFF
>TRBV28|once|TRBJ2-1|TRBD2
TGTGCCAGCAGCCCCGGGAGGGGCGAGCAGTTCTTC
CASSPGRGEQFF
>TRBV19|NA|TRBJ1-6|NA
TGTGCCAGTAGCCCTAGGCCCGGGAATTCACCCCTCCACTTT
CASSPRPGNSPLHF
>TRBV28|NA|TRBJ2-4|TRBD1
TGTGCCAGCAGTCTCCTCCAGGGACAGGTTCAGTACTTC
CASSLLQGQVQYF
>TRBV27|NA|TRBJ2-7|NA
TGTGCCAGCAGTTACGGCGGGCCCTCCTACGAGCAGTACTTC
CASSYGGPSYEQYF
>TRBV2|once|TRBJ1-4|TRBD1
TGTGCCAGCAGTGGACAGGGGACTAATGAAAAACTGTTTTTT
CASSGQGTNEKLFF
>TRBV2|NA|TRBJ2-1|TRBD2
TGTGCCAGCAGACGGACTAGCGGAGGGGACAATGAGCAGTTCTTC
CASRRTSGGDNEQFF
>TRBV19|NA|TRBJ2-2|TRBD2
TGTGCCAGTAGTATTTTGGGGCTAGCGGAGAGGAACACCGGGGAGCTGTTTTTT
CASSILGLAERNTGELFF
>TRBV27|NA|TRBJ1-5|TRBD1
TGTGCCAGCAGTTTGACAGGGGCTTATCAGCCCCAGCATTTT
CASSLTGAYQPQHF
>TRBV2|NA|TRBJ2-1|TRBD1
TGTGCCAGCAGTGCCGGGACAGGGGACTACAATGAGCAGTTCTTC
CASSAGTGDYNEQFF
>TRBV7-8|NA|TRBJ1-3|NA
TGTGCCAGCAGCTTAGAATACAGTCTCTCTGGAAACACCATATATTTT
CASSLEYSLSGNTIYF
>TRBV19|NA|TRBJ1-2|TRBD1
TGTGCCAGTAGTATCCCCGGGACAGGGGGTAACTATGGCTACACCTTC
CASSIPGTGGNYGYTF
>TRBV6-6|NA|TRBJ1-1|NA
TGTGCCAGCAGTTACGCGCCTGGAGGCGACACTGAAGCTTTCTTT
CASSYAPGGDTEAFF
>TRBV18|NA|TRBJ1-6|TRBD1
TGTGCCAGCTCACCAGGGGGACAGGGGCTTAATTCACCCCTCCACTTT
CASSPGGQGLNSPLHF
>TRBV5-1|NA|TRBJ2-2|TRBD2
TGCGCCAGCAGCTTGATAGCGGGAGGGCCAACCGGGGAGCTGTTTTTT
CASSLIAGGPTGELFF
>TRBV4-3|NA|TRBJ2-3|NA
TGCGCCAGCAGCCAAGGGAGCGGCACAGATACGCAGTATTTT
CASSQGSGTDTQYF
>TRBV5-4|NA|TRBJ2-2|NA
TGTGCCAGCAGCTCTGGGGCTATTACCACCGGGGAGCTGTTTTTT
CASSSGAITTGELFF